Following are 26 T cell receptor beta chains from one sample sequenced in a study of blood T cell repertoires in COVID-19. Produced via immunoSEQ multiplex PCR; TCRdb's table is partial and in-frame only. Of 60,000 to 75,000 clones listed, 70% to 90% were seen once; the top ten hold 3.5% to 5%. Material: peripheral blood. The receptors were sampled from a man aged 65-85 years with active COVID-19.

The J gene is TRBJ1-1, the V gene TRBV29-1; TRBD1 might be the D (5 bases). The length of the CDR3 is 13 residues. V lost 5 bases, J lost 1 base, and 11 bases lay in between. Germline lookup yields CDR1 SQVTM and CDR2 ANQGSEA. The CDR3 sequence is CSVWAGPNTEAFF. The CDR3 region has the DNA TGCAGCGTTTGGGCAGGGCCGAACACTGAAGCTTTCTTT.

This chain connects TRBV6-2 or TRBV6-3 to TRBJ2-3, with 7 bases that match TRBD1. CDR1 and CDR2 (germline): MNHEY, SVGEGT. V was pared by 6 bases and J by 1 base, with 7 bases of the junction left unmatched. The CDR3 extends over 15 amino acids. This chain's CDR3 is CASSQRQGGTDTQYF. The CDR3 nucleotides read TGTGCCAGCAGCCAGAGACAGGGAGGCACAGATACGCAGTATTTT.

Worth noting for this clone: A read error may produce the germline difference seen at one junction end. This chain joins TRBV2 and TRBJ1-5, with a tentative D call TRBD1 (6 bases). The length of the CDR3 is 13 residues. CDR1 is SNHLY and CDR2 is FYNNEI in the germline V gene. As DNA, the CDR3 is TGTGCCAGCAGTGAGGGGGGGACACTGGCCCAGGGGTTT. Translating gives CASSEGGTLAQGF.

The chain employs TRBV6-1 and TRBJ2-3; 7 nucleotides match TRBD1. The CDR3 spans 15 residues. V trimming: 3 bases; J trimming: 0 bases; junction bases outside the gene matches: 3. Germline lookup yields CDR1 MNHNS and CDR2 SASEGT. The CDR3 spells CASSDGTESTDTQYF. The CDR3 bases are TGTGCCAGCAGTGATGGGACAGAAAGCACAGATACGCAGTATTTT.

The CDR3 DNA sequence: TGTGCCAGCAGTGAATGGGGACAGTCTGAAAAACTGTTTTTT. Protein: CASSEWGQSEKLFF. The chain recombines TRBV25-1 with TRBJ1-4, with 7 bases that match TRBD1. V lost 1 base and J lost 7; bases outside the gene matches: 3. The germline V gene encodes CDR1 MGHDK and CDR2 SYGVNS. The length of the CDR3 is 14 residues.

On this clone: Other DNA sequences in the sample encode the same CDR3. CDR3 sequence (DNA): TGTGCCAGTAGGCGACGGACAGGGGGGGCTGAAGCTTTCTTT. Protein: CASRRRTGGAEAFF. The V gene is TRBV28, the J gene TRBJ1-1, with 10 nucleotides matching TRBD1. Germline trimming cut 9 bases from V and 6 bases from J; bases unmatched to any gene: 10. The length of the CDR3 is 14 residues. CDR1 and CDR2 (germline): MDHEN, SYDVKM.

The genes are TRBV10-3 and TRBJ2-5; weak D call: TRBD1 (7 bases). The CDR3 totals 17 residues. CDR1 and CDR2 from the germline V gene are ENHRY and SYGVKD. Trimming removed 4 bases at V and 9 bases at J, with 27 bases between. In DNA, the CDR3 is TGTGCCATCAGTGCTCTGAGGGGGCGGAGGGGAGAGTGGGCCCAGTACTTC. This translates into CAISALRGRRGEWAQYF.

This clone has just a few counts. The chain has TRBV2 and TRBJ1-5; 9 nucleotides agree with TRBD1. J was trimmed by 5 bases and V by 8 bases; bases with no gene match: 4. Germline V gene data show CDR1 as SNHLY and CDR2 as FYNNEI. CDR3 length equals 13 residues. CDR3 loop: CASERDRDQPQHF. In DNA, the CDR3 is TGTGCCAGCGAAAGGGACAGGGATCAGCCCCAGCATTTT.

The CDR3 sequence: CASSYGTGLAGGGEQFF. As DNA, the CDR3 is TGTGCCAGCAGTTACGGAACGGGACTAGCGGGAGGGGGTGAGCAGTTCTTC. The chain joins TRBV6-2 or TRBV6-3 to TRBJ2-1; 16 bases align to TRBD2. With V trimmed by 2 bases and J by 9 bases, 7 bases remained unmatched. This CDR3 is 17 amino acids long. Germline V gives CDR1 MNHEY, CDR2 SVGEGT.

V and J are TRBV11-3 and TRBJ1-6, with 7 nucleotides matching TRBD1. The CDR3 contains 13 residues. V lost 5 bases, J lost 9 bases, and 4 bases stayed unmatched. Germline-derived CDR1 and CDR2 are SGHNT and YENEEA. As DNA, the CDR3 is TGTGCCAGCAGCCTGACAGGGTCTTCACCCCTCCACTTT. It yields the protein CASSLTGSSPLHF. The full variable domain, its missing parts supplied by reference TRBV11-3 and TRBJ1-6, is EAGVVQSPRYKIIEKKQPVAFWCNPISGHNTLYWYLQNLGQGPELLIRYENEEAVDDSQLPKDRFSAERLKGVDSTLKIQPAELGDSAVYLCASSLTGSSPLHFGNGTRLTVT.

In DNA, the CDR3 is TGTGCCAGCCTTTTGGAAAGGGGGAATGAGCAGTTCTTC. Translated: CASLLERGNEQFF. The rearrangement joins TRBV2 to TRBJ2-1, with a possible D match to TRBD1 (6 bases). V lost 8 bases and J lost 7, with 15 bases in between. The CDR3 is 13 amino acids. Per germline, CDR1 SNHLY and CDR2 FYNNEI.

The V gene is TRBV6-5, the J gene TRBJ2-3; 10 positions agree with TRBD2. The CDR3 spans 14 residues. The germline V gene encodes CDR1 MNHEY and CDR2 SVGAGI. V was clipped by 6 bases and J by 6 bases; unmatched bases: 6. The CDR3, as DNA: TGTGCCAGCAGGTCTAGCGGGAGTCGGGATACGCAGTATTTT. Its translation: CASRSSGSRDTQYF.

The CDR3 reads CASSLSGTRTYEQYF. The DNA of the CDR3 is TGTGCCAGCAGCTTATCCGGGACTAGAACCTACGAGCAGTACTTC. V is TRBV7-2 and J is TRBJ2-7; the match to TRBD2 covers 8 bases. Germline trimming cut 2 bases from V and 2 bases from J; bases unmatched to any gene: 5. Looked up from germline, CDR1 is SGHTA and CDR2 is FQGNSA. This CDR3 region has 15 residues.

The chain carries TRBV5-6 and TRBJ2-7, with TRBD2 identical over 13 bases. Per germline, CDR1 SGHDT and CDR2 YYEEEE. The trim removed 0 bases at V and 4 bases at J, leaving 4 bases unmatched. The CDR3 length is 16 residues. The CDR3 region is CASSLGGLAGVYEQYF. The CDR3 coding sequence is TGTGCCAGCAGCTTGGGAGGACTAGCGGGAGTGTACGAGCAGTACTTC.

The chain employs TRBV18 and TRBJ2-5; 9 positions agree with TRBD1. In germline, CDR1 is KGHSH, CDR2 LQKENI. This CDR3 has 14 residues. The J segment lost 5 bases and the V segment lost 8 bases, leaving 9 bases of the junction unmatched. CDR3 sequence reads: CASAWRDRVETQYF. CDR3 bases: TGTGCCAGCGCCTGGCGGGACAGGGTCGAGACCCAGTACTTC.

V gene TRBV28 combines with J gene TRBJ1-2; tentative D call: TRBD1 (6 bases). The CDR3 is made up of 14 amino acids. CDR1 MDHEN and CDR2 SYDVKM come from the germline V gene. V lost 1 base and J lost 3, with 9 bases in between. This CDR3 reads CASSLSGGHYGYTF. The CDR3 DNA sequence: TGTGCCAGCAGTTTATCCGGGGGGCACTATGGCTACACCTTC.

The chain joins TRBV28 to TRBJ2-2; possibly TRBD2 for D (6 bases). V was shortened by 6 bases and J by 2 bases, with 13 bases between the two germline ends. The germline gives CDR1 MDHEN, CDR2 SYDVKM. This CDR3 has 15 amino acids. The CDR3 spells CASSPAAGNTGELFF. The DNA of the CDR3 is TGTGCCAGCAGCCCGGCGGCGGGAAACACCGGGGAGCTGTTTTTT.

This chain links TRBV7-9 with TRBJ2-4; maybe TRBD1 (6 bases). Germline lookup yields CDR1 SEHNR and CDR2 FQNEAQ (reference sequence). V lost 6 bases and J lost 8, with 11 bases in between. The CDR3 sequence is 12 residues long. The CDR3 nucleotides read TGTGCCAGCAGGCCAGAGGGGGACATTCAGTACTTC. This codes for CASRPEGDIQYF.

The rearrangement uses TRBV5-5 and TRBJ1-6, with TRBD1 identical over 11 bases. The J segment lost 7 bases and the V segment lost 1 base, leaving 7 bases of the junction unmatched. The germline V gene encodes CDR1 SGHKS and CDR2 YYEKEE (reference sequence). The CDR3 length is 17 residues. In nucleotides, the CDR3 is TGTGCCAGCAGCTTGAGTGGACAGGGGGCGAGGAATTCACCCCTCCACTTT. Its translation: CASSLSGQGARNSPLHF.

The rearrangement joins TRBV30 to TRBJ1-2; D unresolved. The CDR3 covers 12 residues. V shed 5 bases and J shed 2 bases, with 9 bases lying between them. Germline V gives CDR1 GTSNPN, CDR2 SVGIG (reference sequence). The CDR3 nucleotides read TGTGCCTGGTACAGTGCCAACTATGGCTACACCTTC. It encodes CAWYSANYGYTF.

V and J are TRBV18 and TRBJ2-1; 8 bases fit TRBD2. Germline V gene sequence: CDR1 KGHSH, CDR2 LQKENI. The V and J ends lost 6 bases and 8 bases, in that order; junction bases with no gene match: 15. The CDR3 length is 16 residues. CDR3 in amino acids: CASSLGISGAVDEQFF. In DNA form, the CDR3 reads TGTGCCAGCTCCCTCGGGATTAGCGGGGCGGTGGATGAGCAGTTCTTC.

The chain has TRBV5-4 and TRBJ2-1; D is perhaps TRBD2 (5 bases). CDR3 length: 14 amino acids. Trimming took off 5 bases at V and 0 bases at J, with 9 bases between the two ends. The V gene's germline CDR1 is SGHNT and CDR2 YYREEE (reference sequence). CDR3 sequence: CASRSGSSYNEQFF. The CDR3, as DNA: TGTGCCAGCAGGAGCGGCAGCTCCTACAATGAGCAGTTCTTC.

This rearrangement joins TRBV7-9 to TRBJ1-5, with 7 bases fitting TRBD1. Germline CDR1 reads SEHNR; CDR2 reads FQNEAQ (reference sequence). The CDR3 spans 14 residues. Trimming removed 5 bases from V and 3 bases from J; junction bases left unmatched: 4. The CDR3 nucleotides are TGTGCCAGCAGCCGCGGACAGGTCAATCAGCCCCAGCATTTT. Protein product: CASSRGQVNQPQHF.

This clone has more than one count but fewer than ten. CDR3 bases: TGTGCCAGCAGAAAGACTCAGCGGGAGGTGGGTTTCGAGCAGTACTTC. Translating gives CASRKTQREVGFEQYF. This sequence joins TRBV27 and TRBJ2-7; 9 nucleotides match TRBD2. Germline trimming cut 6 bases from V and 6 bases from J; bases unmatched to any gene: 15. Germline CDR1 is MNHEY and CDR2 is SMNVEV (reference sequence). The CDR3 has 16 residues.

The CDR3 DNA follows: TGTGCCAGCAGCTTAACGGCCAGGGGGACCGGGGAGCTGTTTTTT. This encodes CASSLTARGTGELFF. The J gene is TRBJ2-2, the V gene TRBV7-3, with 7 bases aligning to TRBD1. The CDR3 extends over 15 amino acids. Losses at the gene ends were 0 bases for V and 5 bases for J; bases not matched to a gene: 3. Germline CDR1 reads SGHTA; CDR2 reads FQGTGA.

The V gene is TRBV5-1, the J gene TRBJ1-2; D might be TRBD1 (6 bases). This CDR3 region has 15 residues. V was clipped by 0 bases and J by 6 bases, with 15 bases between them. Germline CDR1 and CDR2: SGHRS and YFSETQ. This chain's CDR3 is CASSLASQGPDGYTF. For the CDR3, the DNA is TGCGCCAGCAGCTTGGCCTCCCAGGGGCCGGATGGCTACACCTTC.